This paragraph covers one TCR beta chain sequence. Its antigen target is currently unknown. Base qualities are not provided; no much larger clone lies one nucleotide away. The library relied on the immunoSEQ multiplex PCR assay. For the multiplex PCR, a mixture combining 60 forward primers for TCR Vbeta segments and 13 reverse primers for TCR Jbeta segments was used. The CDR3 region of rearranged TCR beta genes was amplified from genomic DNA by a multiplex PCR assay. The Illumina HiSeq System was used to sequence the amplified TCR beta libraries as 87-base-pair reads. The authors' analysis ran thus. A later analysis counted around 72 million unique TCR beta chains across the 550 to 800 repertoires, and about 10 million of these chains were shared by at least two donors. A nearest-neighbor algorithm error-corrected the raw reads and collapsed the reads into unique sequences, merging closely related sequences to remove PCR and sequencing errors. Alignment of CDR3 sequences to IMGT reference sequences was used to assign V, D and J gene segments. For a sequence to be retained, a match of at least six nucleotides to both a V gene segment and a J gene segment was required. A rearrangement was called productive if the CDR3 had no stop codons and remained in frame with V and J, and every other rearrangement was called non-productive. Following IMGT convention, CDR3 was defined as the stretch from the second conserved V-encoded cysteine to the conserved J-encoded phenylalanine. Sequences without an unambiguous match to a single V gene segment were excluded from the earlier analysis of about 630 of the donors. An earlier analysis of 587 of the donors classified V segments as functional when productive rearrangements were above 56.7% and as segregating when the standard deviation between donors was above 5%. A statistical classification framework was built to diagnose cytomegalovirus status from the catalog of TCR beta chain sequences. In a later analysis, V and J genes were assigned by comparing TCR nucleotide sequences against IMGT/GENE-DB human TR gene sequences. Using the TCRdist pipeline, a later analysis assigned CDR3 sequences along with most-parsimonious VDJ recombination scenarios. In a later analysis, every TCR beta chain was defined by the combination of its CDR3 amino acid sequence and its V-gene family, and reads without a unique V-gene family were dropped. As a way to deal with suspected cross-contamination and a sequencing artifact, a later analysis dropped under 600 nucleotide sequences that were highly shared and had low generation probability. In a later analysis, a clonal expansion index was calculated for each public chain from normalized within-repertoire ranks of inferred template counts. Generation probabilities in a later analysis came from a VDJ recombination model fitted to out-of-frame rearrangements, and those results were checked against IGoR. In a later analysis, hypergeometric tests were used to score TCR-TCR, TCR-HLA and TCR-CMV co-occurrence, with a repertoire-size bias correction applied to TCR pairs. In a later analysis, false discovery rates were estimated by permuting HLA or CMV assignments 20 times. A later analysis grouped co-occurring TCRs with DBSCAN, adding TCRdist sequence similarity when clustering within HLA-allele-positive subsets. For co-occurrence clustering, repertoires with fewer than 30,000 or more than 120,000 public chains were excluded, along with several repertoires with anomalous nucleotide sharing. TCRdb carries this immuneACCESS record with in-frame sequences only. Its versions omit some clonotypes, under half of them owing to an unresolved V gene in the studies checked, with the rest unexplained. V, J and clone size are those of that table, while D and trimming were read from the DNA. The sample table records over 110,000 clones; more than 75% of these occur just once. In total, the top ten clones hold approximately 5.6% of the sample.

The data belong to a study of cytomegalovirus exposure and HLA in healthy donors (TCRdb year 2017). Regarding the research as a whole: According to an earlier analysis of 587 of the donors, about 179 million T cells yielded 100 million or so unique TCR beta sequences and 276 Gb of sequence data. An early release covering roughly 600 HLA-typed donors comprised 300 to 350 gigabases of sequencing data and around 80 million unique TCR sequences. Of the 300 to 450 genotyped donors, approximately 83% fell in the genetic ancestry cluster associated with self-reported Caucasian donors. The study was designed to test whether signatures of past pathogen exposure could be identified by cataloging public T cell receptors. The T cell repertoires of 670 or so subjects were profiled by immunosequencing and related to cytomegalovirus serostatus. Besides the first cohort of roughly 640 subjects, a separate validation cohort made up of over a hundred different subjects was used. To predict cytomegalovirus infection status, the study combined high-throughput TCR immunosequencing, statistical association of individual TCRs with disease status, and machine learning. To study patterns of TCR occurrence, a later analysis re-analyzed previously published TCR beta repertoires from 666 donors and added high-resolution HLA genotyping. The later analysis used no new phenotypic data to find candidate immune exposures, relying instead on TCR beta sequences and their occurrence across donors. In an earlier analysis of 587 of the donors, high-throughput TCR beta sequencing was used to judge whether each TCR beta V gene segment behaved as functional or pseudogenic. Alongside the repertoire data, information on donor age, sex, ethnicity and CMV serostatus was compiled. A later genetic analysis used genome-wide SNP genotypes for about 65% of the roughly 670 donors, treating that subset as a discovery cohort. All discovery cohort repertoires had been generated using a single sequencing platform. Class I and class II HLA loci were covered by the typing at four-digit resolution. The number of donors typed differed by locus, with 629-630 for A, B, C, DRB1 and DQB1, approximately 500 for DQA1, nearly 610 for DPA1, and under 490 for DPB1. Because of strong linkage in the cohort, four to six DR-DQ haplotypes were treated as single units for association and clustering. Across 300 to 500 genotyped donors of the cohort, an average of about 220,000 unique TCR beta nucleotide sequences per donor were sequenced, and roughly 20% of those sequences were non-productive. General conclusions and limits of the study: In a later analysis, several top co-occurrence clusters were reported to appear linked to parvovirus B19, influenza, CMV and Epstein-Barr virus. The authors suggested that the approach could potentially be extended to other disease states and immunological phenotypes. Assigning TCR associations to individual alleles was difficult when HLA alleles, especially DR and DQ, strongly co-occurred. Three of the identified cytomegalovirus-associated TCR beta chains were confirmed in vitro to be specific for cytomegalovirus antigens. Roughly uniform sequencing depth across donors was assumed in presence/absence analyses, although this assumption may not hold. Immune exposure information for the cohort was limited to CMV serostatus. Linkage disequilibrium might explain the correlated functional status among segregating V segments, but an unknown experimental factor could not be excluded. A cluster of highly shared sequence variants was judged likely to be a technical artifact of the sequencing pipeline. In this cohort, only TCR beta chains were sequenced, and detectable features were limited by the absence of alpha or paired-chain data. According to a later analysis, most CMV-associated TCR beta chains appeared to be HLA-restricted, and the HLA associations seemed to be driven largely by CMV exposure. The study gave a list of more than 150 TCR beta chains associated with cytomegalovirus. Some IMGT-functional V segments, including TRBV6-2 and TRBV6-3, could not be distinguished by the 87-base-pair reads and were therefore excluded. In a later analysis, HLA-associated TCR beta chains showed more clonal expansion and lower generation probabilities than non-associated chains that were equally common. The earlier analysis of approximately 540 of the donors excluded some 16 rarely observed V segments, including chromosome 9 orphons, because counts were too low. HLA typing was unavailable for some donors at each locus, so association tests used only the typed subset. An association between a missense DCLRE1C variant and V-gene and J-gene trimming of TCR beta chains was found in a later genetic analysis and replicated in an independent cohort. In a later analysis, TCR association rates were found to vary across HLA loci, with the most associated TCRs seen for DRB1 alleles and the fewest for HLA-C alleles. Broadly in line with IMGT annotations, most TCR beta V segments showed up in productive rearrangements about 87% or about 30% of the time in an earlier analysis of 587 of the donors. A further reported finding was that TCR beta sequences accurately predicted the HLA-A and HLA-B alleles for most subjects in the first cohort. While some public TCRs were present in many individuals, most TCR sequences turned up only very rarely across donors. In both the original and validation cohorts, the classifier was reported to diagnose cytomegalovirus status with high specificity and sensitivity. In a later analysis, more than 15,000 TCR beta sequences were associated with specific HLA alleles at a false discovery rate of 0.05. Compared with the roughly 600-donor mean, donors in an Asian-associated ancestry cluster had fewer N-insertions in productive TCRs, according to a later genetic analysis.

The cohort was made up of 500 to 850 healthy bone marrow donors. All cohort members were sampled while nominally healthy, although unrecorded immune exposures were likely present. The donor was CMV seropositive and belonged to the group of 250 to 300 seropositive cohort members. Every donor gave a peripheral blood sample, and the peripheral blood mononuclear cells from that sample were used for TCR beta sequencing. The Qiagen DNeasy Blood Extraction Kit was used to extract genomic DNA from the blood cell samples. From its cysteine to its phenylalanine, the CDR3 spans 15 amino acids. The DNA shown is the 45-base CDR3, in frame from base 1. The V and J ends are trimmed by 1 base and 7 bases, leaving 14 bases between them. From the germline V gene, CDR1 is SGHDN and CDR2 is FVKESK.

The material sequenced was PBMCs. The TCR comes from a woman between 35 and 50 years old in good health and CMV-seropositive. The chain is assembled from TRBV14 and TRBJ2-1; TRBD2 might be the D gene, on 6 matching bases. The CDR3 protein sequence reads: CASSQAPASANEQFF. The nucleotide sequence is given as TGTGCCAGCAGCCAAGCGCCGGCTAGCGCTAATGAGCAGTTCTTC.